A selection of T cell receptor beta chains follows, all from one sample in a study of T cells after posttransplantation cyclophosphamide. Method: immunoSEQ multiplex PCR; TCRdb's copy keeps in-frame clones and lacks some. This sample has fewer than 55,000 clones; 85% to 95% occur once, and the top ten carry roughly 3.1%. The source material was PBMCs. The receptors derive from a young woman in good health and a related stem cell transplant donor. Each CDR3 is given with its conserved first and last residue. D genes are given only for firm matches. Clone size, where shown, is once, few, many, or a class for clones that have expanded.

>-|TRBJ2-5|-|TRBV12-5
TGTGCTAGTGGTTTGGCTGAGACCCAGTACTTC
CASGLAETQYF
>-|TRBJ2-3|-|TRBV5-6
TGTGCCAGCAGCTTTCCGAGCACAGATACGCAGTATTTT
CASSFPSTDTQYF
>-|TRBJ1-4|-|TRBV4-2
TGTGCCAGCAGCCAAGCCGGGGGGGCTCGTGAAAAACTGTTTTTT
CASSQAGGAREKLFF
>TRBD2|TRBJ2-1|-|TRBV6-5
TGTGCCAGCAGTTACCAGCGGGGGGCTAATGAGCAGTTCTTC
CASSYQRGANEQFF
>-|TRBJ1-2|-|TRBV12-5
TGTGCTAGTGGTTTGGGAGTGGGGCAGGGCCATGGCTACACCTTC
CASGLGVGQGHGYTF
>-|TRBJ2-3|-|TRBV6-5
TGTGCCAGCAGTTCCCTTGCGGGGCGGAGCACAGATACGCAGTATTTT
CASSSLAGRSTDTQYF
>-|TRBJ1-1|-|TRBV9
TGTGCCAGCAGCCGGGGAGGAACTGAAGCTTTCTTT
CASSRGGTEAFF
>-|TRBJ1-2|-|TRBV7-2
TGTGCCAGCAGTTATTCGGGATTCTATGGCTACACCTTC
CASSYSGFYGYTF
>-|TRBJ2-7|-|TRBV25-1
TGTGCCAGCAGTGAATATAGTTTGGCAGGGCGCGAGCAGTACTTC
CASSEYSLAGREQYF
>-|TRBJ2-6|-|TRBV18
TGTGCCAGCTCACCCGAGGCCTCTGGGGCCAACGTCCTGACTTTC
CASSPEASGANVLTF
>-|TRBJ1-2|-|TRBV10-2
TGCGCCAGCAGTGATGCCGGATGGGGGGGCACCTATGGCTACACCTTC
CASSDAGWGGTYGYTF
>-|TRBJ2-2|-|TRBV19
TGTGCCAGTAGCAAGTCGAGCGGATCGAACACCGGGGAGCTGTTTTTT
CASSKSSGSNTGELFF
>-|TRBJ1-1|-|TRBV6-1
TGTGCCAGCAGTGAATCGGGGGGCGGGGGAGCTTTCTTT
CASSESGGGGAFF
>TRBD1|TRBJ1-1|-|TRBV7-9
TGTGCCAGCAGCTTAACCACAGGGGACACTGAAGCTTTCTTT
CASSLTTGDTEAFF
>-|TRBJ2-3|-|TRBV18
TGTGCCAGCTCACCAAACTTCAGGGTGCTGGGCACAGATACGCAGTATTTT
CASSPNFRVLGTDTQYF
>TRBD2|TRBJ2-1|-|TRBV5-1
TGCGCCAGCAGCGGCAGGACTAGCGGGGGCTTAAATGAGCAGTTCTTC
CASSGRTSGGLNEQFF
>TRBD1|TRBJ1-2|-|TRBV9
TGTGCCAGCAGCACCAGGGGGAACGGCTACACCTTC
CASSTRGNGYTF
>-|TRBJ1-2|-|TRBV28
TGTGCCAGCAGCTACTTCTCCTATGGCTACACCTTC
CASSYFSYGYTF
>-|TRBJ1-3|-|TRBV27
TGTGCCAGCAGTTTATTAGCTGGAAACACCATATATTTT
CASSLLAGNTIYF
>-|TRBJ2-7|once|TRBV5-4
TGTGCCAGCAGCTTGGCCGGTGGGAGCGAGCAGTACTTC
CASSLAGGSEQYF
>-|TRBJ1-5|-|TRBV4-1
TGCGCCAGCAGCCAAGAAGGCAGGGTAAGGGCTCAGCCCCAGCATTTT
CASSQEGRVRAQPQHF
>-|TRBJ1-2|-|TRBV4-1
TGCGCCAGCAGCCAAAACAGGGTATCCCATGGCTACACCTTC
CASSQNRVSHGYTF